This TCR beta chain stems from a study of cytomegalovirus exposure and HLA in healthy donors. The overall study: About 85 million unique TCRs from HLA-typed donors were held in an early release of data. General study points: Available immune exposure information covered CMV serostatus only. Researchers reported in a later analysis that a missense DCLRE1C variant was tied to TCR beta V- and J-gene trimming. The investigators catalogued 150 or so TCR beta chains as cytomegalovirus-associated.

J was trimmed by 6 bases and V by 0 bases; bases with no gene match: 12. The CDR3 runs to 17 residues. Per germline, CDR1 SGHDT and CDR2 YYEEEE. This PCR relied on a set of 60 Vbeta primers and 13 Jbeta primers. Some clones are missing from TCRdb's copy, which holds only in-frame ones; the method was immunoSEQ multiplex PCR. In total, the table holds around 44,000 clones. This clone is labeled large based on frequency. Its antigen is still unknown. This clonotype originated in a male donor in good health and CMV-seropositive. V and J are TRBV5-6 and TRBJ1-2; 9 nucleotides match TRBD1. The specimen sequenced was PBMCs. CDR3 in amino acids: CASSLGARGQGLDGYTF. The CDR3 region has the DNA TGTGCCAGCAGCTTGGGAGCGCGGGGACAGGGATTGGATGGCTACACCTTC.